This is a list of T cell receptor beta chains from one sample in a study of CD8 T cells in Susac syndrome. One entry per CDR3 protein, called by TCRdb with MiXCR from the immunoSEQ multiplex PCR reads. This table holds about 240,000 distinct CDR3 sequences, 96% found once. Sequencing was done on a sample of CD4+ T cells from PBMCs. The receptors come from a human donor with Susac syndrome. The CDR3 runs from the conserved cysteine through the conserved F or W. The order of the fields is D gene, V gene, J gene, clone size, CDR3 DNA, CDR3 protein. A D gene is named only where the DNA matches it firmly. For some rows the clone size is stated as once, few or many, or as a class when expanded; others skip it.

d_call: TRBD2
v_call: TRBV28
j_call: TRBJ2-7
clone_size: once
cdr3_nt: TGTGCCAGCAGTTTATTGGGGATGCGGGAGCGCTACGAGCAGTACTTC
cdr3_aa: CASSLLGMRERYEQYF

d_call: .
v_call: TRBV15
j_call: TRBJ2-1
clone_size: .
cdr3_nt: TGTGCCACCAGCAGAGTGGGTGTCTATGAGCAGTTCTTC
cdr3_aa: CATSRVGVYEQFF

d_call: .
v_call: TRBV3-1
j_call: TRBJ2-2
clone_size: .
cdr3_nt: TGTGCCAGCAGCCATTCCCCGAGCGGGGAGCTGTTTTTT
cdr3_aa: CASSHSPSGELFF

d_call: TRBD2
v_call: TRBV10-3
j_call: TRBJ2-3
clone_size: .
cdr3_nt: TGTGCCATCAGAAACTTACTAGCGCCCGCCACAGATACGCAGTATTTT
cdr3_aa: CAIRNLLAPATDTQYF

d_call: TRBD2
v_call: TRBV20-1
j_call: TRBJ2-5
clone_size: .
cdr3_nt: TGCAGTGCTAGAGACCCGGGAGGGGACCAAGAGACCCAGTACTTC
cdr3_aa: CSARDPGGDQETQYF

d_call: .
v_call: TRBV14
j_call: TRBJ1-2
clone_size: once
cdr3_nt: TGTGCCAGCAGCCCCCGCACGAGGGATGGCTACACCTTC
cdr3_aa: CASSPRTRDGYTF

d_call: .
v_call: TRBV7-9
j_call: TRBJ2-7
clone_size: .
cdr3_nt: TGTGCCAGCAGCTCCCAAGGTGGCTACGAGCAGTACTTC
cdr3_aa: CASSSQGGYEQYF

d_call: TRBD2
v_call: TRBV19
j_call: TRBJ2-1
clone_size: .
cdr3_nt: TGTGCCAGTAGTATAGTGGAACTAGCGTACGCTATGGGTGAGCAGTTCTTC
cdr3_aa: CASSIVELAYAMGEQFF

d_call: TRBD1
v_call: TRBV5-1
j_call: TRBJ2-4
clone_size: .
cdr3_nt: TGCGCCAGCAGCTTGTCAGGGGGCCAAAACATTCAGTACTTC
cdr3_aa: CASSLSGGQNIQYF

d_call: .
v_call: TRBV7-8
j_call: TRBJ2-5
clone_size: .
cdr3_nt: TGTGCCAGCAGCCCCTCATGGGGGCGAGAGACCCAGTACTTC
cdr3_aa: CASSPSWGRETQYF

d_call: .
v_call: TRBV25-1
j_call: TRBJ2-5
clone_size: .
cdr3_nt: TGTGCCAGCAGTGAAGCAGGAATCTCTCTGGAGACCCAGTACTTC
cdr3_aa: CASSEAGISLETQYF

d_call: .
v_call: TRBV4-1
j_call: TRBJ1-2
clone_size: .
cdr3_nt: TGCGCCAGCAGCCAAGGGTATACAGGGAATAAGTATGGCTACACCTTC
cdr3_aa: CASSQGYTGNKYGYTF

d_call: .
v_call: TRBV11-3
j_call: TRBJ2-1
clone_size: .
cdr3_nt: TGTGCCACCCGCTCCTACAATGAGCAGTTCTTC
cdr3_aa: CATRSYNEQFF

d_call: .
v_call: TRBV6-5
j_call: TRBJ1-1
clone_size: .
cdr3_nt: TGTGCCAGCAGCTCTAGGGGATTGAACACTGAAGCTTTCTTT
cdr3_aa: CASSSRGLNTEAFF

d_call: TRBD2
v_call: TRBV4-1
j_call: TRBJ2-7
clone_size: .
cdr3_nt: TGCGCCAGCAGCCAAGGACTAGCGGCGAGGGGTAACGAGCAGTACTTC
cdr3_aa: CASSQGLAARGNEQYF

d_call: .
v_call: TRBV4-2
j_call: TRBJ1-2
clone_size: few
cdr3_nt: TGTGCCAGCAGCCAGAGCTATGGCTACACCTTC
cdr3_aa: CASSQSYGYTF

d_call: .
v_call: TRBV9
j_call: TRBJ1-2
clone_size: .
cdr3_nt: TGTGCCAGCAGCGTTAGACCCTCGGGGTCCCGGGAGGGCTACACCTTC
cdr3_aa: CASSVRPSGSREGYTF

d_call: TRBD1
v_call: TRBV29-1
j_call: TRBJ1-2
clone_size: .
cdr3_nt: TGCAGCGGGGTCGATCAGGGGGCAAACTATGGCTACACCTTC
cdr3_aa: CSGVDQGANYGYTF

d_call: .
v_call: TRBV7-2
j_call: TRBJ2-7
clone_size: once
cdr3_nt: TGTGCCAGCAGCACCCTCGGCGGCCAACGATTCTACGAGCAGTACTTC
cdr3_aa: CASSTLGGQRFYEQYF

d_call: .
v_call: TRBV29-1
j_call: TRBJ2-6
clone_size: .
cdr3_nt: TGCAGCGTTGTTCTCCCCAGGGAAGGTTACTCTGGGGCCAACGTCCTGACTTTC
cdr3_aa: CSVVLPREGYSGANVLTF

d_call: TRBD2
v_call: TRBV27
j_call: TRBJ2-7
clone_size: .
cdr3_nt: TGTGCCAGCAGTTTATCTCGACTAGCGGCCTCGGAGCAGTACTTC
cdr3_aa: CASSLSRLAASEQYF

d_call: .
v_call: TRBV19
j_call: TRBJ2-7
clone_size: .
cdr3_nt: TGTGCCAGTAGAGGTCAACAGGGGGAGACTAGCCAGAACGAGCAGTACTTC
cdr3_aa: CASRGQQGETSQNEQYF

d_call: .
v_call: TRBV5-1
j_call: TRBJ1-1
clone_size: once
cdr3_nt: TGCGCCAGCAGCTTGGAACCCGTGAACACTGAAGCTTTCTTT
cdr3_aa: CASSLEPVNTEAFF

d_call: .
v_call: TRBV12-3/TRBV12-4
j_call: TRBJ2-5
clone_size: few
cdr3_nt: TGTGCCAGCAGTCCCCCCGTACAAGAGACCCAGTACTTC
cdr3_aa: CASSPPVQETQYF

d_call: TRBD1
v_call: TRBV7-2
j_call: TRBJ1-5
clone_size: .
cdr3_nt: TGTGCCAGCAGCCCAGGGGACAGGGGCAATCAGCCCCAGCATTTT
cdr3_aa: CASSPGDRGNQPQHF

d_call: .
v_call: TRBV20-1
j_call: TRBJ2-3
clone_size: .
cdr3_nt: TGCAGTGCTATTCGTGGGAGTGCCACAGATACGCAGTATTTT
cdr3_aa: CSAIRGSATDTQYF

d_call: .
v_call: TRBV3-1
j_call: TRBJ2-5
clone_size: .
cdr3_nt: TGTGCCAGCAGCCAAGATGGATGGGGAGGAGAGACCCAGTACTTC
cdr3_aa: CASSQDGWGGETQYF

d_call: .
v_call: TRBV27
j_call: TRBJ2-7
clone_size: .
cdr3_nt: TGTGCCAGCAGCCTGACACTAACCTACGAGCAGTACTTC
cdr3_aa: CASSLTLTYEQYF

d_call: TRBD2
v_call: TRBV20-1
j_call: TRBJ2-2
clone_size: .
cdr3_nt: TGCAGTGCCACCCGACTAGCGGGAGGGCGTGGGGAGCTGTTTTTT
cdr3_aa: CSATRLAGGRGELFF

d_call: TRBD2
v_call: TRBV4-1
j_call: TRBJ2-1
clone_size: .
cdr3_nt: TGCGCCAGCAGCCAAGACCCTAAGGGGACTAGCGGGAGTCTGCGGCAGTTCTTC
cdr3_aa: CASSQDPKGTSGSLRQFF

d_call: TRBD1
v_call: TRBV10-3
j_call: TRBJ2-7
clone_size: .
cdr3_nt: TGTGCCACGACGACAGGGGCCTCCTCCTACGAGCAGTACTTC
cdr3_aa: CATTTGASSYEQYF

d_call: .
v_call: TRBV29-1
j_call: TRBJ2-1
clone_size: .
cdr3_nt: TGCAGCGTTGACCCCCGAGAGTACAATGAGCAGTTCTTC
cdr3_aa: CSVDPREYNEQFF

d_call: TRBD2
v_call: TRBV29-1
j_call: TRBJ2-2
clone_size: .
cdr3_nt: TGCAGCGTTGGGAAAGCGGGAGGAACGGGCACCGGGGAGCTGTTTTTT
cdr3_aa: CSVGKAGGTGTGELFF

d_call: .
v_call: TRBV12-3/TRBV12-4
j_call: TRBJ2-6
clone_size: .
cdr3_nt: TGTGCCAGCAGCTACACGAGCTCTGGGGCCAACGTCCTGACTTTC
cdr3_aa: CASSYTSSGANVLTF

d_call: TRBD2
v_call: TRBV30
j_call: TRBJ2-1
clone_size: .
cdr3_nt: TGTGCCTGGAGTATTCTAGCGGGGAAGGTCTTC
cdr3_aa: CAWSILAGKVF

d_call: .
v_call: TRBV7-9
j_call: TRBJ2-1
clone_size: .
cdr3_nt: TGTGCCAGCAGCCGAGTTGCGGATGAGCAGTTCTTC
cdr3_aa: CASSRVADEQFF

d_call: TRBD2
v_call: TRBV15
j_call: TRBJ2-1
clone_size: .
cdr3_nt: TGTGCCACCAGCCTAGCGGGAGATCTAGGCAATGAGCAGTTCTTC
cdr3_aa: CATSLAGDLGNEQFF

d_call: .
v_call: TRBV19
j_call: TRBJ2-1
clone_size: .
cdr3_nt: TGTGCCAGTAGTCCCCGGACAGATCCCAATGAGCAGTTCTTC
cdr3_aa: CASSPRTDPNEQFF

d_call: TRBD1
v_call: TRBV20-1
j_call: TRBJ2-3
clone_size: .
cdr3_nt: TGCAGTGCCACCACAGACGGGACAGGGGCAGATACGCAGTATTTT
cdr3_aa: CSATTDGTGADTQYF